The 24 T cell receptor beta chains below were found in one sample sequenced in a study of cytomegalovirus exposure and HLA in healthy donors. The PCR had 60 Vbeta and 13 Jbeta primers. Produced via immunoSEQ multiplex PCR; TCRdb's table is partial and in-frame only. This sample has approximately 80,000 clones, with around 68% found just once. The specimen sequenced was PBMCs. Every receptor here comes from a man aged 25 to 45 in good health and CMV-seropositive.

CDR3 loop: CASSFETVNEQYF. In nucleotides, the CDR3 is TGTGCCAGCAGCTTCGAGACAGTTAATGAGCAGTACTTC. This chain connects TRBV5-4 to TRBJ2-7; perhaps TRBD1 as D (5 bases). CDR1 is SGHNT, CDR2 YYREEE, per germline (reference sequence). V lost 2 bases and J 7 bases, leaving 13 bases between the germline ends. CDR3 length: 13 residues.

This rearrangement joins TRBV19 to TRBJ1-4; 8 bases agree with TRBD1. V trimming: 4 bases; J trimming: 7 bases; junction bases outside the gene matches: 8. The CDR3 has 15 amino acids. Germline V lookup: CDR1 LNHDA, CDR2 SQIVND (reference sequence). The DNA of the CDR3 is TGTGCCAGTAGTACTGGAGGGACAGGTTTTGAAAAACTGTTTTTT. As protein: CASSTGGTGFEKLFF.

The V and J genes are TRBV19 and TRBJ2-3, with 8 nucleotides matching TRBD2. Germline CDR1 reads LNHDA; CDR2 reads SQIVND (reference sequence). The length of the CDR3 is 13 residues. The J segment lost 1 base and the V segment lost 10 bases, leaving 4 bases of the junction unmatched. Here the CDR3 reads CATQTSGTDTQYF. CDR3 coding DNA: TGTGCCACCCAGACTAGCGGCACAGATACGCAGTATTTT.

This chain uses TRBV5-1 with TRBJ1-2; D might be TRBD1 (5 bases). Trimming pared 2 bases from V and 8 bases from J, leaving 16 bases between. Germline V gives CDR1 SGHRS, CDR2 YFSETQ. The CDR3 runs to 14 residues. CDR3 DNA: TGCGCCAGCAGCTTCTCAGGGCAGATCGACGGCTACACCTTC. This gives the protein CASSFSGQIDGYTF.

CDR3 in DNA: TGCGCCAGCAGCTTGACAGGGGCAACTAATGAAAAACTGTTTTTT. Its protein is CASSLTGATNEKLFF. V usage is TRBV5-1 and J usage is TRBJ1-4; 7 nucleotides match TRBD1. This CDR3 is 15 amino acids long. J was trimmed by 0 bases and V by 1 base; bases with no gene match: 0. Germline CDR1 and CDR2: SGHRS and YFSETQ.

This clone was seen more than once but under ten times. V is TRBV15 and J is TRBJ1-1; D is undetermined. There are 13 residues in the CDR3. Germline CDR1 reads LNHNV; CDR2 reads YYDKDF (reference sequence). V lost 7 bases and J lost 2, with 11 bases in between. The CDR3 DNA sequence: TGTGCCACCACGTATGGACTAAACACTGAAGCTTTCTTT. Amino acids: CATTYGLNTEAFF.

The chain couples TRBV27 to TRBJ1-2; TRBD1 matches at 9 bases. The germline V gene encodes CDR1 MNHEY and CDR2 SMNVEV (reference sequence). The V gene end was trimmed by 4 bases and the J gene end by 8 bases; junction bases not matched to a gene: 5. The CDR3 spans 13 residues. CDR3 in DNA: TGTGCCAGCAGTTATAGACAGGGGGTAGGCTACACCTTC. Its protein product is CASSYRQGVGYTF.

The chain links TRBV4-1 to TRBJ1-1; possibly TRBD1 for D (5 bases). This CDR3 contains 18 residues. The V and J ends lost 4 bases and 6 bases respectively, with 27 bases between them. The germline V gene encodes CDR1 MGHRA and CDR2 YSYEKL. The CDR3 bases are TGCGCCAGCAGCCCGTATACAGGCAAGCCACTGAACCCTGCTGAAGCTTTCTTT. It specifies CASSPYTGKPLNPAEAFF.

This clone has only a few counts. CDR3 sequence: CASSAGQGANTEAFF. In DNA form, the CDR3 reads TGTGCCAGCAGCGCCGGACAGGGGGCGAACACTGAAGCTTTCTTT. J is TRBJ1-1 and V is TRBV7-9, with 11 bases fitting TRBD1. CDR1 SEHNR and CDR2 FQNEAQ come from the germline V gene (reference sequence). The CDR3 contains 15 residues. Losses at the gene ends were 5 bases for V and 1 base for J; bases not matched to a gene: 3.

The V and J genes are TRBV4-3 and TRBJ2-1; 13 bases fit TRBD2. V lost 3 bases, J lost 5 bases, and 7 bases stayed unmatched. The CDR3 has 17 residues. CDR1 is LGHNA, CDR2 YSLEER, per germline. CDR3 amino acids: CASSHSLAGGPDNEQFF. The CDR3 DNA follows: TGCGCCAGCAGCCATTCACTAGCGGGAGGGCCGGACAATGAGCAGTTCTTC.

This chain uses TRBV30 with TRBJ2-1, with 8 bases that match TRBD2. From germline, CDR1 is GTSNPN and CDR2 SVGIG (reference sequence). This CDR3 has 14 residues. V dropped 1 base and J dropped 5; count of bases not matched to a gene: 4. The CDR3 DNA is TGTGCCTGGAGTGAGGGGACTAGTAACAATGAGCAGTTCTTC. Amino acid sequence: CAWSEGTSNNEQFF.

This rearrangement joins TRBV29-1 to TRBJ1-1; D is perhaps TRBD1 (6 bases). V was shortened by 2 bases and J by 4 bases, with 11 bases between the two germline ends. The germline CDR1 and CDR2 sequences are SQVTM and ANQGSEA. CDR3 length equals 13 residues. The CDR3 spells CSVELGAGTEAFF. In DNA form, the CDR3 reads TGCAGCGTTGAACTGGGGGCCGGCACTGAAGCTTTCTTT.

This clone was observed once. The chain recombines TRBV19 with TRBJ1-5; D possibly corresponds to TRBD1 (6 bases). From germline, CDR1 is LNHDA and CDR2 SQIVND (reference sequence). CDR3 length: 14 amino acids. Trimming stripped 6 bases from V and 3 bases from J, with 12 bases between. CDR3 nucleotide sequence: TGTGCCAGTAGCCTGGACAGATCCAATCAGCCCCAGCATTTT. This encodes CASSLDRSNQPQHF. The full variable domain, rest sourced from reference TRBV19 and TRBJ1-5, is DGGITQSPKYLFRKEGQNVTLSCEQNLNHDAMYWYRQDPGQGLRLIYYSQIVNDFQKGDIAEGYSVSREKKESFPLTVTSAQKNPTAFYLCASSLDRSNQPQHFGDGTRLSIL.

This chain connects TRBV5-1 to TRBJ1-3; 7 positions agree with TRBD1. Germline V gives CDR1 SGHRS, CDR2 YFSETQ. The CDR3 consists of 16 residues. J lost 0 bases, V lost 0 bases, and 3 bases had no gene match. The CDR3 region is CASSLEGGTSGNTIYF. The CDR3 nucleotides read TGCGCCAGCAGCTTGGAAGGGGGCACCTCTGGAAACACCATATATTTT.

The rearrangement links TRBV6-9 to TRBJ1-1; 9 bases align to TRBD1. Germline V lookup: CDR1 MNHGY, CDR2 SVAAGI. The CDR3 has 14 amino acids. The V and J ends lost 6 bases and 5 bases, in that order; junction bases with no gene match: 7. The CDR3 is CASRGDRDETEAFF. Written as DNA, the CDR3 is TGTGCCAGCAGAGGGGACAGGGATGAAACTGAAGCTTTCTTT.

V and J are TRBV2 and TRBJ1-5, with 12 bases aligning to TRBD1. The CDR3 contains 16 residues. Germline V lookup: CDR1 SNHLY, CDR2 FYNNEI. J gave up 7 bases and V 3 bases, and 7 bases lay outside the gene matches. The CDR3 DNA reads TGTGCCAGCAGTGAGACGGGACAGGGGGCGGGGCAGCCCCAGCATTTT. Translation: CASSETGQGAGQPQHF.

The genes are TRBV4-1 and TRBJ2-6, with TRBD1 as a possible D gene (6 bases). Trimming shortened V by 5 bases and J by 0 bases, and 8 bases separated the two germline ends. This CDR3 is built from 15 residues. CDR1 is MGHRA and CDR2 is YSYEKL in the germline V gene. The CDR3 sequence is CASSVQGSGANVLTF. The CDR3 DNA follows: TGCGCCAGCAGCGTACAGGGCTCTGGGGCCAACGTCCTGACTTTC.

J is TRBJ2-5 and V is TRBV4-3; 10 bases map to TRBD1. The germline gives CDR1 LGHNA, CDR2 YSLEER. This CDR3 has 15 amino acids. The ends lost 3 bases at V and 4 bases at J; junction bases unmatched: 5. This CDR3 reads CASSQGTGAGETQYF. Written as DNA, the CDR3 is TGCGCCAGCAGCCAGGGGACAGGGGCGGGAGAGACCCAGTACTTC.

The gene calls are TRBV28 and TRBJ1-2; D is unclear. The CDR3 extends over 12 amino acids. Between the trimmed V and J ends, which lost 6 bases and 2 bases, there was a span of 7 bases. Germline CDR1 reads MDHEN; CDR2 reads SYDVKM. The CDR3: CASRDWNYGYTF. CDR3 in DNA: TGTGCCAGCAGGGACTGGAACTATGGCTACACCTTC.

CDR3 DNA: TGTGCCAGCAGCGAGGGGAACACTGAAGCTTTCTTT. This encodes CASSEGNTEAFF. The gene calls are TRBV7-9 and TRBJ1-1, with no clear D. The CDR3 is made up of 12 amino acids. Trimming shortened V by 5 bases and J by 1 base, and 5 bases separated the two germline ends. The germline V gene has CDR1 SEHNR and CDR2 FQNEAQ (reference sequence).

The CDR3 loop reads CASSYLQGNEQFF. Here the CDR3 DNA reads TGTGCCAGCAGTTATCTCCAGGGCAATGAGCAGTTCTTC. The rearrangement joins TRBV2 to TRBJ2-1, with D possibly TRBD1 on 5 matching bases. V dropped 5 bases and J dropped 6 bases, with 11 bases sitting between them. Germline lookup yields CDR1 SNHLY and CDR2 FYNNEI. The CDR3 extends over 13 amino acids. Combining the CDR3 with reference TRBV2 and TRBJ2-1 gives the whole variable domain EPEVTQTPSHQVTQMGQEVILRCVPISNHLYFYWYRQILGQKVEFLVSFYNNEISEKSEIFDDQFSVERPDGSNFTLKIRSTKLEDSAMYFCASSYLQGNEQFFGPGTRLTVL.

The chain is built from TRBV27 and TRBJ1-1; D perhaps matches TRBD1 (5 bases). The CDR3 sequence is 13 residues long. V lost 3 bases and J lost 5, with 10 bases in between. CDR1 is MNHEY and CDR2 is SMNVEV in the germline V gene (reference sequence). The chain's CDR3 is CASSLRGWTEAFF. In DNA form, the CDR3 reads TGTGCCAGCAGTTTGCGGGGGTGGACTGAAGCTTTCTTT.

V usage is TRBV19 and J usage is TRBJ2-1; a weak D match, TRBD2 (5 bases). The V gene's germline CDR1 is LNHDA and CDR2 SQIVND (reference sequence). There are 12 residues in the CDR3. Trimming took off 4 bases at V and 11 bases at J, with 12 bases between the two ends. CDR3 sequence: CASSSGREQQFF. In DNA, the CDR3 is TGTGCCAGTAGTAGCGGACGGGAACAGCAGTTCTTC.

This rearrangement joins TRBV7-9 to TRBJ2-5; 10 nucleotides align to TRBD2. V shed 6 bases and J 5 bases; nucleotides not matched to a gene: 12. The germline gives CDR1 SEHNR, CDR2 FQNEAQ (reference sequence). This CDR3 is 16 amino acids long. In nucleotides, the CDR3 is TGTGCCAGCAGGGGCCCTAGCGGGGGAGGAGGGGAGACCCAGTACTTC. This translates into CASRGPSGGGGETQYF.